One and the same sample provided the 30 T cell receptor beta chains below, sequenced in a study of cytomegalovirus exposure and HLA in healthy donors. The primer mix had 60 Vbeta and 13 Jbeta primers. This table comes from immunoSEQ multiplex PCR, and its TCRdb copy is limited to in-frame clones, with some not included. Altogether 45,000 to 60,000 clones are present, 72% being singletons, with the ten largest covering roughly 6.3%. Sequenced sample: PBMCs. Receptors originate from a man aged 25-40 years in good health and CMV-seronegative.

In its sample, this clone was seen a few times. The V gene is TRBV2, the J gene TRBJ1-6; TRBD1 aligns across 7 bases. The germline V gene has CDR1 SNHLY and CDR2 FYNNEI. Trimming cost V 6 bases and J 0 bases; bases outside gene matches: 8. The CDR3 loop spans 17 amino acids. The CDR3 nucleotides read TGTGCCAGCAGCTCGACAGGGTCGAGCTCCTATAATTCACCCCTCCACTTT. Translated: CASSSTGSSSYNSPLHF.

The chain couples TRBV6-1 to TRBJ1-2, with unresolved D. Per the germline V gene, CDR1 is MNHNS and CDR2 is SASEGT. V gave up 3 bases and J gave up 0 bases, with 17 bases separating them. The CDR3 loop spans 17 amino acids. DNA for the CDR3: TGTGCCAGCAGTGAGATCCGGGGATTGGTGGCTAACTATGGCTACACCTTC. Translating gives CASSEIRGLVANYGYTF.

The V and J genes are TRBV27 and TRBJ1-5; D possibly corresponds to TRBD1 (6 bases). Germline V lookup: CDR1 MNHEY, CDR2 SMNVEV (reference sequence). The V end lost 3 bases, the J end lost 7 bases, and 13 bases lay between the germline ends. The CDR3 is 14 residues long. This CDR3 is CASSFSLRGQPQHF. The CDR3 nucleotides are TGTGCCAGCAGTTTTTCACTCAGGGGACAGCCCCAGCATTTT.

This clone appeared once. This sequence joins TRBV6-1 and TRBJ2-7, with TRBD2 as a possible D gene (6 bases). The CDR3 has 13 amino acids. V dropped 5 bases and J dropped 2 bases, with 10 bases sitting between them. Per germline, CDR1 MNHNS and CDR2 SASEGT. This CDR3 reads CASSLASTYEQYF. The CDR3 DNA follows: TGTGCCAGCAGTCTAGCGAGTACCTACGAGCAGTACTTC.

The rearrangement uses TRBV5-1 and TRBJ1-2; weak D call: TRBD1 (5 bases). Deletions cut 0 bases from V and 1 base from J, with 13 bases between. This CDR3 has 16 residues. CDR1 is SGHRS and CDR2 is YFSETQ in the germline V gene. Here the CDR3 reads CASSLAPGDINYGYTF. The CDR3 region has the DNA TGCGCCAGCAGCTTGGCCCCGGGGGATATTAACTATGGCTACACCTTC.

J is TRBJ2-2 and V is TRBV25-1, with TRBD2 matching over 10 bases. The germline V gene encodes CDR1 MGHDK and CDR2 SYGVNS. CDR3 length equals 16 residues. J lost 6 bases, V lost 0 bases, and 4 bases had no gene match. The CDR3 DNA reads TGTGCCAGCAGTGAATACCCTAGCGGGAGAGCCGGGGAGCTGTTTTTT. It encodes CASSEYPSGRAGELFF.

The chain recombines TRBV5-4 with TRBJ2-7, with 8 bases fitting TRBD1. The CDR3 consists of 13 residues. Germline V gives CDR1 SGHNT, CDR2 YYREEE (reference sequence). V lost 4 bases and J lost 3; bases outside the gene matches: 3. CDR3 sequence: CASSRDRGYEQYF. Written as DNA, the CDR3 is TGTGCCAGCAGCCGCGACAGGGGCTACGAGCAGTACTTC.

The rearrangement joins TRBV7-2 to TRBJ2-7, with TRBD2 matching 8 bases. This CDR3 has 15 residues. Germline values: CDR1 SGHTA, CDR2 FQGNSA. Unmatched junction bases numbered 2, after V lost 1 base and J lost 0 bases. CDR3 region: CASSLGSGSSYEQYF. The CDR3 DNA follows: TGTGCCAGCAGCTTAGGGAGCGGGAGCTCCTACGAGCAGTACTTC.

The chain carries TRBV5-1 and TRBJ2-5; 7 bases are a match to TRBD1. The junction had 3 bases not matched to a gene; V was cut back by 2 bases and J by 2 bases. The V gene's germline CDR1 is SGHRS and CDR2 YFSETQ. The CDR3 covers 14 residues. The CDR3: CASSLGTDQETQYF. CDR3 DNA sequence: TGCGCCAGCAGCTTAGGGACAGATCAAGAGACCCAGTACTTC.

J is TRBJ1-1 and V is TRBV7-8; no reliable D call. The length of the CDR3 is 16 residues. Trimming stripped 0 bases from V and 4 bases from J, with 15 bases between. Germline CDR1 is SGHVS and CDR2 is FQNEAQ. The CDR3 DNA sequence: TGTGCCAGCAGCTTAGCGGCCTCCGTTTTGATCACTGAAGCTTTCTTT. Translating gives CASSLAASVLITEAFF.

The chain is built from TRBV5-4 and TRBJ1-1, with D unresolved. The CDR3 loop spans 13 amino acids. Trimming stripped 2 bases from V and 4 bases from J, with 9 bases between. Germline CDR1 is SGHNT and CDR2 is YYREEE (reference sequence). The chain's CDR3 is CASSFPGGTEAFF. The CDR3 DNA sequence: TGTGCCAGCAGCTTCCCAGGTGGCACTGAAGCTTTCTTT.

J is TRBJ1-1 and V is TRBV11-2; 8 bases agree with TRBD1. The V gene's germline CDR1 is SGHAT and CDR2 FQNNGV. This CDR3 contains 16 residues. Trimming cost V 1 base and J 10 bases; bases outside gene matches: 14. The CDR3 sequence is CASSLVPRGPRLGAFF. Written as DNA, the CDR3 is TGTGCCAGCAGCTTAGTCCCCAGGGGGCCGCGTTTGGGAGCTTTCTTT.

CDR3 DNA: TGCAGCGCAACGGACAGGGTCAACACTGAAGCTTTCTTT. It is translated as CSATDRVNTEAFF. The chain uses TRBV29-1 and TRBJ1-1; 8 bases match TRBD1. The CDR3 loop spans 13 amino acids. Germline values: CDR1 SQVTM, CDR2 ANQGSEA. Losses at the gene ends were 7 bases for V and 2 bases for J; bases not matched to a gene: 6.

DNA of the CDR3: TGTGCCAGCAGTCCGAGCGGATGGAGCTACAATGAGCAGTTCTTC. It translates to CASSPSGWSYNEQFF. The gene calls are TRBV6-1 and TRBJ2-1, with a possible D match to TRBD2 (5 bases). Germline lookup yields CDR1 MNHNS and CDR2 SASEGT. V gave up 5 bases and J gave up 3 bases, with 14 bases separating them. The length of the CDR3 is 15 residues.

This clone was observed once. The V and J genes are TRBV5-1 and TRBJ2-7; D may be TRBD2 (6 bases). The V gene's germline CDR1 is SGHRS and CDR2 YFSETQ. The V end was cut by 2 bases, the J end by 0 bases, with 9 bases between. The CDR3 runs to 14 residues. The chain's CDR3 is CASSFGGPSYEQYF. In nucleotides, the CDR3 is TGCGCCAGCAGCTTCGGGGGTCCCTCCTACGAGCAGTACTTC. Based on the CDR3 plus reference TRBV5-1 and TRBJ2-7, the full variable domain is KAGVTQTPRYLIKTRGQQVTLSCSPISGHRSVSWYQQTPGQGLQFLFEYFSETQRNKGNFPGRFSGRQFSNSRSEMNVSTLELGDSALYLCASSFGGPSYEQYFGPGTRLTVT.

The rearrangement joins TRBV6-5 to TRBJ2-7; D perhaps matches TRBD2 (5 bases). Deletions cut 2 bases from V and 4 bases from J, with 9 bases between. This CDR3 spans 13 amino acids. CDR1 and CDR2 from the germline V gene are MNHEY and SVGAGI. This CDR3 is CASSYGSGYEQYV. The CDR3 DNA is TGTGCCAGCAGTTACGGGAGTGGGTACGAGCAGTACGTC.

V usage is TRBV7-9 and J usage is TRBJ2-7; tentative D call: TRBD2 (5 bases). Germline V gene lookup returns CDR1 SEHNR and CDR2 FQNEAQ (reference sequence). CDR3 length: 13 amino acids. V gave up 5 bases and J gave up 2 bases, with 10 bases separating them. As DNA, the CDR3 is TGTGCCAGCAGCCGGGGATCGCCCTACGAGCAGTACTTC. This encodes CASSRGSPYEQYF. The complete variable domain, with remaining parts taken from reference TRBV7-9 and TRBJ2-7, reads DTGVSQNPRHKITKRGQNVTFRCDPISEHNRLYWYRQTLGQGPEFLTYFQNEAQLEKSRLLSDRFSAERPKGSFSTLEIQRTEQGDSAMYLCASSRGSPYEQYFGPGTRLTVT.

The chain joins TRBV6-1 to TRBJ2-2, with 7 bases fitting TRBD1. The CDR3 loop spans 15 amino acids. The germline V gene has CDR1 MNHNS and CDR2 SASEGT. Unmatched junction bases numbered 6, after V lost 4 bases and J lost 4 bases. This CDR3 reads CASSAWDSPTGELFF. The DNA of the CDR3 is TGTGCCAGCAGTGCTTGGGACAGCCCCACCGGGGAGCTGTTTTTT.

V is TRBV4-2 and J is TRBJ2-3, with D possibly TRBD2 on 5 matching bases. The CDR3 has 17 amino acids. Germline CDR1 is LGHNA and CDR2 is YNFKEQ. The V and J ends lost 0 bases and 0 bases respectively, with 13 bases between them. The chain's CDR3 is CASSQESGATSTDTQYF. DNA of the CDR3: TGTGCCAGCAGCCAAGAAAGCGGAGCCACTAGCACAGATACGCAGTATTTT.

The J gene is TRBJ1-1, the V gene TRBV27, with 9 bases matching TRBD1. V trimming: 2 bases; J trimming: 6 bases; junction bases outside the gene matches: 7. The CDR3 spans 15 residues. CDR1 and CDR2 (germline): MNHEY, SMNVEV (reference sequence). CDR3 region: CASSLGTGSLPEAFF. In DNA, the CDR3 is TGTGCCAGCAGTTTAGGGACAGGGTCCTTACCTGAAGCTTTCTTT.

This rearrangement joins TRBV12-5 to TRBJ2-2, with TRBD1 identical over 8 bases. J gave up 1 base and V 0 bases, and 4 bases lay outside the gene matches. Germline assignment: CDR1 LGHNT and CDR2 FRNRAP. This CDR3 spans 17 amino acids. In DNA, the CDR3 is TGTGCTAGTGGTTTGGTACGTGGGACAGGGAACACCGGGGAGCTGTTTTTT. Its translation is CASGLVRGTGNTGELFF.

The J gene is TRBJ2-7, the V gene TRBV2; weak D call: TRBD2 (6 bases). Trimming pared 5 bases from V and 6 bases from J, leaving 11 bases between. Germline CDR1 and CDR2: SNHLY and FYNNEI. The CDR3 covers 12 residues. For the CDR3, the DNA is TGTGCCAGCAGTCTGACTAGTTTCGAGCAGTACTTC. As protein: CASSLTSFEQYF.

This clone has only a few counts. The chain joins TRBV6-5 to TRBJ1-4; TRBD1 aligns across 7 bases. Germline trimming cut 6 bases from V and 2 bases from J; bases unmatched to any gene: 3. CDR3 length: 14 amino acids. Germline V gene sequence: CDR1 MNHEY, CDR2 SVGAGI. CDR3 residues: CASRTTGTNEKLFF. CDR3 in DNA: TGTGCCAGCAGGACGACAGGGACTAATGAAAAACTGTTTTTT.

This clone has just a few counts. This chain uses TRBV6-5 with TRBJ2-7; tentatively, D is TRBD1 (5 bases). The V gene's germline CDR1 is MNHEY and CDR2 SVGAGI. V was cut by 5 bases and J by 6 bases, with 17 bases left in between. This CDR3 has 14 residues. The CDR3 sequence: CASSAPGSVGEQYF. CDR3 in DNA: TGTGCCAGCAGTGCACCAGGGTCCGTCGGCGAGCAGTACTTC.

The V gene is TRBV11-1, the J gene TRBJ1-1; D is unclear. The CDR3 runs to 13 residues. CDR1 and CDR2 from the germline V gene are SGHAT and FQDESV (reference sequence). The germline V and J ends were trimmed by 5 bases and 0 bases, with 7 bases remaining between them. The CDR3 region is CASSLQLNTEAFF. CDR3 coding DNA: TGTGCCAGCAGCCTACAGCTGAACACTGAAGCTTTCTTT. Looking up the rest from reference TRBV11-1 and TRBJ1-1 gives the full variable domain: EAEVAQSPRYKITEKSQAVAFWCDPISGHATLYWYRQILGQGPELLVQFQDESVVDDSQLPKDRFSAERLKGVDSTLKIQPAELGDSAMYLCASSLQLNTEAFFGQGTRLTVV.

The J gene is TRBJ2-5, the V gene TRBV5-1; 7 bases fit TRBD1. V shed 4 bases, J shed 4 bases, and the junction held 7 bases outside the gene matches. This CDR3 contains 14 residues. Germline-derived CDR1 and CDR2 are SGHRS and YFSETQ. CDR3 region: CASSTQGVRETQYF. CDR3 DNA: TGCGCCAGCAGCACCCAGGGGGTTCGAGAGACCCAGTACTTC.

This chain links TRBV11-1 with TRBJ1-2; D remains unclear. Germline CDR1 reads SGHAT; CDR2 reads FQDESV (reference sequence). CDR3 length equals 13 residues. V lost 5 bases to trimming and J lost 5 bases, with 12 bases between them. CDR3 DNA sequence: TGTGCCAGCAGCAAAGAAGCGCCTTATGGCTACACCTTC. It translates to CASSKEAPYGYTF.

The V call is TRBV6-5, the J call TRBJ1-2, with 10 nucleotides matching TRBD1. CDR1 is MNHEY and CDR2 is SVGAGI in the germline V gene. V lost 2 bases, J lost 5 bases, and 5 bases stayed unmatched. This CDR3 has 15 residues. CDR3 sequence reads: CASSYPGQGEYGYTF. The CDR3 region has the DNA TGTGCCAGCAGTTACCCCGGACAGGGGGAGTATGGCTACACCTTC.

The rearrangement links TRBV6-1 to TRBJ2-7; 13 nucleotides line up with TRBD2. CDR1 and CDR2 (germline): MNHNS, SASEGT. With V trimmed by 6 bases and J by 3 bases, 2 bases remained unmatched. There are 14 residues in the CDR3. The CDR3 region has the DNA TGTGCCAGCAGGACTAGCGGGAGGTACTACGAGCAGTACTTC. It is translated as CASRTSGRYYEQYF.

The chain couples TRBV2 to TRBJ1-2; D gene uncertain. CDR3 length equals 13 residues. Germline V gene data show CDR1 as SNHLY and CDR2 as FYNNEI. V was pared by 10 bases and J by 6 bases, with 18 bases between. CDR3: CANSRGQEDGYTF. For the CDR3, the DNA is TGTGCCAATTCCCGTGGTCAGGAAGATGGCTACACCTTC.